A single sample gave rise to the 14 T cell receptor beta chains below, sequenced in a study of shared clonotypes between healthy human individuals. Profiling relied on immunoSEQ multiplex PCR, and the TCRdb table lists in-frame clones only, not all of them. The sample lists approximately 980,000 clones; about three quarters were seen once. Input material: memory CD4+ T cells sorted from blood. As to subset: CD45RA-negative fraction. The receptors derive from a young man in good health.

The J gene is TRBJ2-4, the V gene TRBV7-2; maybe TRBD2 (6 bases). CDR1 SGHTA and CDR2 FQGNSA come from the germline V gene. This CDR3 has 13 residues. Trimming shortened V by 5 bases and J by 6 bases, and 11 bases separated the two germline ends. The CDR3 region has the DNA TGTGCCAGCAGCCCCGACGGGGGAAACATTCAGTACTTC. This gives the protein CASSPDGGNIQYF.

The V call is TRBV29-1, the J call TRBJ2-1, with D hard to call. CDR3 length equals 14 residues. V was clipped by 3 bases and J by 0 bases, with 9 bases between them. Germline-derived CDR1 and CDR2 are SQVTM and ANQGSEA. The chain's CDR3 is CSVEPRYSYNEQFF. The CDR3 nucleotides read TGCAGCGTTGAGCCACGTTACTCCTACAATGAGCAGTTCTTC.

The chain uses TRBV27 and TRBJ2-1; TRBD1 might be the D (6 bases). V gave up 2 bases and J gave up 0 bases, with 14 bases separating them. The CDR3 has 17 amino acids. Germline V gene data show CDR1 as MNHEY and CDR2 as SMNVEV (reference sequence). The CDR3 spells CASSLNPTGPSYNEQFF. Written as DNA, the CDR3 is TGTGCCAGCAGTTTAAATCCCACAGGGCCCTCCTACAATGAGCAGTTCTTC.

This clone was recorded a few times. J is TRBJ1-2 and V is TRBV7-9; no firm D call. Germline CDR1 is SEHNR and CDR2 is FQNEAQ (reference sequence). V was cut by 3 bases and J by 0 bases, with 11 bases left in between. The CDR3 contains 15 residues. The CDR3 loop is CASSLGDRTNYGYTF. CDR3 coding DNA: TGTGCCAGCAGCTTGGGAGACCGAACTAACTATGGCTACACCTTC.

This rearrangement joins TRBV5-1 to TRBJ1-3, with TRBD1 identical over 9 bases. CDR1 and CDR2 from the germline V gene are SGHRS and YFSETQ. The CDR3 sequence is 15 residues long. Trimming removed 6 bases from V and 1 base from J; junction bases left unmatched: 5. The CDR3 reads CASNTGGESGNTIYF. The CDR3 coding sequence is TGCGCCAGCAACACAGGGGGCGAATCTGGAAACACCATATATTTT.

Here the CDR3 reads CSASGDQPQHF. CDR3 nucleotides: TGCAGTGCATCCGGTGATCAGCCCCAGCATTTT. V gene TRBV20-1 combines with J gene TRBJ1-5; D is unclear. Trimming stripped 6 bases from V and 5 bases from J, with 8 bases between. CDR1 is DFQATT and CDR2 is SNEGSKA in the germline V gene (reference sequence). The CDR3 is 11 amino acids.

The table lists this clone with a count of one. Germline is not matched at one junction end, which may reflect a read error. The rearrangement links TRBV7-7 to TRBJ2-5; TRBD2 aligns across 11 bases. In germline, CDR1 is SSHAT, CDR2 FNYEAQ (reference sequence). CDR3 size: 16 residues. CDR3 nucleotides: TGTGCTAGCAGCTTAACTAGCGGGGGAAATTCCGAGACCCAGTACTTC. It yields the protein CASSLTSGGNSETQYF.

The CDR3 DNA reads TGTGCCAGCAGCATCCGGACAGGGGGCTCAGATACGCAGTATTTT. Translating it yields CASSIRTGGSDTQYF. The chain uses TRBV9 and TRBJ2-3; 11 nucleotides agree with TRBD1. The CDR3 covers 15 residues. Trimming removed 4 bases from V and 4 bases from J; junction bases left unmatched: 5. Germline lookup yields CDR1 SGDLS and CDR2 YYNGEE.

Details on this clone: The sample has other DNA sequences that encode this CDR3 too. This chain links TRBV5-1 with TRBJ2-3; D gene unclear. There are 13 residues in the CDR3. The germline gives CDR1 SGHRS, CDR2 YFSETQ. Trimming stripped 0 bases from V and 5 bases from J, with 7 bases between. CDR3 in DNA: TGCGCCAGCAGCTTGGTAGGCCAAGATACGCAGTATTTT. It translates to CASSLVGQDTQYF.

The chain couples TRBV10-1 to TRBJ2-5; possible D gene TRBD2, 6 bases. The CDR3 has 16 amino acids. V shed 0 bases and J shed 4 bases, with 15 bases lying between them. Germline V CDR1 and CDR2: WNHNN, SYGVQD (reference sequence). The CDR3 spells CASSESDWRGGETQYF. CDR3 sequence (DNA): TGCGCCAGCAGTGAGTCGGACTGGCGGGGAGGAGAGACCCAGTACTTC.

This rearrangement joins TRBV12-5 to TRBJ1-2; D may be TRBD1 (5 bases). V lost 0 bases to trimming and J lost 4 bases, with 15 bases between them. Germline CDR1 LGHNT, CDR2 FRNRAP. The CDR3 is 16 residues long. CDR3 sequence: CASGLVLSGIVYGYTF. In DNA form, the CDR3 reads TGTGCTAGTGGTTTGGTACTGTCAGGGATCGTCTATGGCTACACCTTC.

This chain links TRBV2 with TRBJ2-1; D is ambiguous. Germline lookup yields CDR1 SNHLY and CDR2 FYNNEI. Trimming removed 7 bases at V and 8 bases at J, with 12 bases between. The CDR3 covers 12 residues. CDR3 sequence (DNA): TGTGCCAGCACTGCCTGGATGGATGAGCAGTTCTTC. The encoded protein is CASTAWMDEQFF.

The chain is built from TRBV19 and TRBJ1-6; 8 bases agree with TRBD1. Germline V gene lookup returns CDR1 LNHDA and CDR2 SQIVND (reference sequence). CDR3 size: 14 residues. J was trimmed by 9 bases and V by 8 bases; bases with no gene match: 9. The CDR3 DNA is TGTGCCAGTGGACAGCAGGGGGCGGCTTCACCCCTCCACTTT. This gives the protein CASGQQGAASPLHF.

With respect to this clone: In the same sample, other DNA sequences code for this CDR3. The V call is TRBV18, the J call TRBJ2-7, with D perhaps given as TRBD1 or TRBD2 (5 bases each). Deletions cut 3 bases from V and 0 bases from J, with 6 bases between. Germline CDR1 is KGHSH and CDR2 is LQKENI. The CDR3 has 13 residues. CDR3 loop: CASSPGGSYEQYF. The CDR3 DNA follows: TGTGCCAGCTCACCTGGGGGCTCCTACGAGCAGTACTTC.